The next 11 T cell receptor beta chains were all read from a single sample in a study of T cells in women clearing cervical HPV infection listed by TCRdb under 2018. The library was produced with the immunoSEQ multiplex PCR assay. TCRdb mirrors the immuneACCESS table, restricted to in-frame sequences. Some clones are absent from its copies; in checked studies, under half trace to an unresolved V gene, and the reason for the others is unknown. The table held for this sample gives 15,000 to 20,000 clones. The ten largest clones add up to roughly 10% of the sample. Input material: blood buffy coat. The receptors stem from a woman aged 18 to 75 with a cervical HPV16 infection that either progressed to CIN3+ or cleared (not recorded which).

A word on this clone: The read ends 3 residues early relative to the CDR3; the germline J gene fills the gap. The rearrangement uses TRBV7-6 and TRBJ2-2; the match to TRBD1 covers 8 bases. The CDR3 is made up of 16 amino acids. In germline, CDR1 is SGHVS, CDR2 FNYEAQ. The CDR3 DNA, read in part, is TGTGCCAGCAGCTTATGGCAGGGGGCAACTAATGAAAAG. Residues: CASSLWQGATNEK. The CDR3 in full is CASSLWQGATNEKLFF.

A note on this clone: With the read ending 3 residues before the CDR3 end, the germline J gene is used to fill in that end. The rearrangement links TRBV28 to TRBJ2-3; TRBD2 aligns across 7 bases. There are 14 residues in the CDR3. Per the germline V gene, CDR1 is MDHEN and CDR2 is SYDVKM. V trimming: 5 bases; J trimming: 1 base; junction bases outside the gene matches: 3. This CDR3 is CASSPRGGTDTQYF. CDR3 DNA, as far as it was read: TGTGCCAGCAGTCCCCGGGGGGGCACAGATACG. Together with reference TRBV28 and TRBJ2-3, the CDR3 gives the full variable domain: DVKVTQSSRYLVKRTGEKVFLECVQDMDHENMFWYRQDPGLGLRLIYFSYDVKMKEKGDIPEGYSVSREKKERFSLILESASTNQTSMYLCASSPRGGTDTQYFGPGTRLTVL.

A remark on this clone: The read halts 3 residues ahead of the CDR3 end, with the missing end drawn from the germline J gene. The rearrangement links TRBV19 to TRBJ2-7, with TRBD2 identical over 12 bases. The germline CDR1 and CDR2 sequences are LNHDA and SQIVND (reference sequence). The V gene end was trimmed by 4 bases and the J gene end by 3 bases; junction bases not matched to a gene: 4. This CDR3 region has 15 residues. The CDR3 reads CASSKTSGGFYEQYF. Incomplete CDR3 DNA: TGTGCCAGTAGTAAAACTAGCGGGGGGTTCTACGAG.

Of note for this clone: Sequencing ends 3 residues short of the CDR3 end; the germline J gene provides the rest. This sequence joins TRBV6-2 or TRBV6-3 and TRBJ2-7, with 7 bases identical to TRBD1. The CDR3 sequence is 14 residues long. The junction had 4 bases not matched to a gene; V was cut back by 2 bases and J by 3 bases. Germline V gene lookup returns CDR1 MNHEY and CDR2 SVGEGT. The CDR3 spells CASSYPGQLYEQYF. The CDR3 bases that were read are TGTGCCAGCAGTTACCCGGGACAGCTCTACGAG.

Concerning this clone: One junction end disagrees with the germline gene, perhaps due to a read error. The CDR3 extends 3 residues past the end of the read, so its final part is completed from the germline J gene. V gene TRBV7-7 combines with J gene TRBJ2-2; D gene ambiguous. This CDR3 has 13 amino acids. The germline CDR1 and CDR2 sequences are SSHAT and FNYEAQ (reference sequence). The sequenced CDR3 bases are TGTGCTAGCAGCCCCCTCAACACCGGGGAG. Translating gives CASSPLNTGE. The CDR3 in full is CASSPLNTGELFF.

Comments on this clone: The read finishes 3 residues shy of the CDR3 end, and the germline J gene is used to complete it. The chain combines TRBV5-1 with TRBJ1-1; maybe TRBD1 (5 bases). The CDR3 covers 12 residues. Germline-derived CDR1 and CDR2 are SGHRS and YFSETQ. Trimming stripped 4 bases from V and 7 bases from J, with 11 bases between. The DNA read from the CDR3 is TGCGCCAGCAGCCCCTACGGGGGTGAA. This codes for CASSPYGGE. The full CDR3 reads CASSPYGGEAFF.

Concerning this clone: The read gets to within 3 residues of the CDR3 end, and the germline J gene fills in the rest. The chain combines TRBV19 with TRBJ2-2; the D gene is possibly TRBD1 (6 bases). The CDR3 extends over 15 amino acids. The germline gives CDR1 LNHDA, CDR2 SQIVND (reference sequence). The part of the CDR3 DNA that was read is TGTGCCAGTAGAGTTAACAGGGACCTTAATTCACCG. This codes for CASRVNRDLNSP. The whole CDR3 reads CASRVNRDLNSPLFF.

In the case of this clone: The sequenced fragment ends 3 residues before the CDR3 boundary, so the rest is inferred from the germline J gene. The chain has TRBV10-3 and TRBJ2-2; the D gene is possibly TRBD1 (6 bases). Germline-derived CDR1 and CDR2 are ENHRY and SYGVKD. With 7 bases removed from V and 2 bases from J, the gap between germline ends came to 11 bases. CDR3 length equals 14 residues. The CDR3 sequence: CAINPGQNTGELFF. CDR3 DNA, as far as it was read: TGTGCCATCAATCCGGGACAAAACACCGGGGAG.

A remark on this clone: The missing CDR3 end, 3 residues past where the read stops, is filled in from the germline J gene. This sequence joins TRBV2 and TRBJ1-3; D ambiguous. Germline V gene lookup returns CDR1 SNHLY and CDR2 FYNNEI. V gave up 8 bases and J gave up 2 bases, with 4 bases separating them. This CDR3 has 11 amino acids. CDR3 DNA, as far as it was read: TGTGCCAGCGGCCCTGGAAACACC. Amino acid sequence: CASGPGNT. The whole CDR3 reads CASGPGNTIYF.

Note on this clone: A read error may produce the germline difference seen at one junction end. Read coverage stops 3 residues before the CDR3 terminus; the germline J gene supplies the remainder. Other nucleotide sequences in the sample specify the same CDR3. The J gene is TRBJ1-3, the V gene TRBV6-1; D not certain. CDR1 MNHNS and CDR2 SASEGT come from the germline V gene. The CDR3 spans 17 residues. The sequenced part of the CDR3 DNA is TGTGCCAGCAGTGAAAGGTTAGGGCAGTTCTCTGGAAACACG. Translation: CASSERLGQFSGNT. The CDR3 in its entirety is CASSERLGQFSGNTIYF.

As for this clone: The read ends 3 residues before the CDR3 terminus; that terminus is restored from the germline J gene. The J gene is TRBJ2-1, the V gene TRBV13, with a tentative D call TRBD2 (7 bases). With 6 bases removed from V and 0 bases from J, the gap between germline ends came to 18 bases. Looked up from germline, CDR1 is PRHDT and CDR2 is FYEKMQ (reference sequence). CDR3 length: 17 amino acids. The CDR3 spells CASSWGGASSSYNEQFF. The DNA read from the CDR3 is TGTGCCAGCAGTTGGGGGGGGGCCTCCAGCTCCTACAATGAG.